These 23 T cell receptor beta chains share one sample of origin, sequenced in a study of blood T cell repertoires in COVID-19. Sequencing was performed with immunoSEQ multiplex PCR; in TCRdb, only in-frame clones are kept and a portion is missing. The data hold tens of thousands of clones, with around 88% observed a single time. The specimen was peripheral blood. The receptors derive from a human donor with active COVID-19. The donor label of this sample is uncertain.

The sample holds one count of this clone. J is TRBJ2-5 and V is TRBV19, with D possibly TRBD2 on 6 matching bases. CDR1 is LNHDA and CDR2 is SQIVND in the germline V gene (reference sequence). V shed 4 bases and J shed 1 base, with 13 bases lying between them. The CDR3 sequence is 15 residues long. For the CDR3, the DNA is TGTGCCAGTAGTACGGCGGGGCCATTCCAAGAGACCCAGTACTTC. Protein sequence: CASSTAGPFQETQYF.

The V call is TRBV6-4, the J call TRBJ2-2, with 7 bases aligning to TRBD2. The CDR3 is made up of 14 amino acids. Germline CDR1 is MRHNA and CDR2 is SNTAGT. J gave up 3 bases and V 2 bases, and 0 bases lay outside the gene matches. The CDR3 region is CASSDGGDTGELFF. In DNA, the CDR3 is TGTGCCAGCAGTGACGGGGGGGACACCGGGGAGCTGTTTTTT.

The V call is TRBV14, the J call TRBJ1-6, with D maybe TRBD1 (6 bases). The germline V and J ends were trimmed by 5 bases and 7 bases, with 9 bases remaining between them. Germline CDR1 and CDR2: SGHDN and FVKESK. The CDR3 has 13 amino acids. CDR3 DNA sequence: TGTGCCAGCAGCTCAGGGGTGAATTCACCCCTCCACTTT. It is translated as CASSSGVNSPLHF.

V gene TRBV6-5 combines with J gene TRBJ2-7; TRBD2 matches at 9 bases. The germline V gene encodes CDR1 MNHEY and CDR2 SVGAGI. This CDR3 is 15 amino acids long. J gave up 6 bases and V 0 bases, and 6 bases lay outside the gene matches. CDR3 nucleotide sequence: TGTGCCAGCAGTTACTCCGGACTAGCGATCACCGAGCAGTACTTC. Its translation is CASSYSGLAITEQYF.

This chain links TRBV5-6 with TRBJ2-3; D is possibly TRBD1 (6 bases). The CDR3 runs 16 residues. Trimming removed 2 bases from V and 7 bases from J, with 20 bases in between. CDR1 and CDR2 from the germline V gene are SGHDT and YYEEEE. The CDR3 protein is CASSFVRTVDIHTQYF. For the CDR3, the DNA is TGTGCCAGCAGCTTCGTCCGGACAGTCGACATACATACGCAGTATTTT.

The chain employs TRBV4-2 and TRBJ1-2; the D gene is possibly TRBD1 (6 bases). The CDR3 totals 15 residues. Trimming left V 0 bases short and J 6 bases short, with 14 bases between. The germline V gene has CDR1 LGHNA and CDR2 YNFKEQ. The CDR3 sequence is CASSQDRAGADGYTF. CDR3 sequence (DNA): TGTGCCAGCAGCCAAGATAGAGCGGGGGCGGATGGCTACACCTTC.

The gene calls are TRBV19 and TRBJ1-2; 10 nucleotides align to TRBD1. This CDR3 has 14 residues. Losses at the gene ends were 5 bases for V and 3 bases for J; bases not matched to a gene: 3. Per germline, CDR1 LNHDA and CDR2 SQIVND (reference sequence). CDR3 loop: CASSVGQGYYGYTF. The CDR3 nucleotides read TGTGCCAGTAGTGTGGGACAGGGGTACTATGGCTACACCTTC.

This rearrangement joins TRBV14 to TRBJ1-2, with D possibly TRBD1 on 6 matching bases. V dropped 0 bases and J dropped 7 bases, with 18 bases sitting between them. In germline, CDR1 is SGHDN, CDR2 FVKESK. This CDR3 has 16 amino acids. CDR3 DNA: TGTGCCAGCAGCCAAGACGTGAGGGGGGGTATTAGTGGCTACACCTTC. It is translated as CASSQDVRGGISGYTF.

The V and J genes are TRBV6-5 and TRBJ1-1; 11 bases fit TRBD1. Germline CDR1 reads MNHEY; CDR2 reads SVGAGI. This CDR3 contains 16 residues. V was pared by 2 bases and J by 2 bases, with 4 bases of the junction left unmatched. Here the CDR3 reads CASSYLGQGANTEAFF. CDR3 coding DNA: TGTGCCAGCAGTTACCTAGGACAGGGGGCAAACACTGAAGCTTTCTTT.

The chain combines TRBV6-5 with TRBJ2-7, with 10 nucleotides matching TRBD2. Germline V CDR1 and CDR2: MNHEY, SVGAGI. This CDR3 has 15 amino acids. V trimming: 5 bases; J trimming: 3 bases; junction bases outside the gene matches: 7. In DNA form, the CDR3 reads TGTGCCAGCAGTCAGGGTCGGACTAGCGGCTACGAGCAGTACTTC. Amino acids: CASSQGRTSGYEQYF.

The chain has TRBV5-1 and TRBJ2-7; TRBD2 aligns across 9 bases. Trimming cost V 7 bases and J 6 bases; bases outside gene matches: 8. Germline CDR1 and CDR2: SGHRS and YFSETQ. This CDR3 is 13 amino acids long. The CDR3 bases are TGCGCCAGCTCCGGTAGCGGGAGTGGCGAGCAGTACTTC. It specifies CASSGSGSGEQYF.

The table lists this clone with a count of one. This chain joins TRBV6-6 and TRBJ1-1; 9 nucleotides line up with TRBD1. The CDR3 contains 16 residues. Germline V gene lookup returns CDR1 MNHNY and CDR2 SVGAGI (reference sequence). The V and J ends lost 6 bases and 0 bases, in that order; junction bases with no gene match: 8. The CDR3 nucleotides are TGTGCCAGCAGAATAAGGACAGGGGCCATGAACACTGAAGCTTTCTTT. The encoded protein is CASRIRTGAMNTEAFF.

This chain uses TRBV3-1 (or the pseudogene TRBV3-2) with TRBJ2-7, with TRBD1 as a possible D gene (5 bases). Germline values: CDR1 LGHDT, CDR2 YNNKEL (reference sequence). This CDR3 spans 13 amino acids. The V gene lost 2 bases and the J gene lost 5 bases, with 10 bases spanning the gap. The CDR3 loop is CASSQQGPDEQYF. CDR3 DNA: TGTGCCAGCAGCCAACAGGGCCCTGACGAGCAGTACTTC.

The J gene is TRBJ2-7, the V gene TRBV9; D perhaps matches TRBD2 (5 bases). The CDR3 spans 15 residues. Germline V lookup: CDR1 SGDLS, CDR2 YYNGEE. V dropped 4 bases and J dropped 3 bases, with 17 bases sitting between them. As DNA, the CDR3 is TGTGCCAGCAGCCCGGGTTTGAGCGGAAACTACGAGCAGTACTTC. Translated, it gives CASSPGLSGNYEQYF.

V is TRBV6-5 and J is TRBJ1-6; D remains ambiguous. The CDR3 loop spans 13 amino acids. Germline CDR1 reads MNHEY; CDR2 reads SVGAGI. V was clipped by 7 bases and J by 11 bases, with 15 bases between them. The CDR3 DNA sequence: TGTGCCAGCACGGGAAGGAGCTTGGCACCCCTCCACTTT. It translates to CASTGRSLAPLHF.

The rearrangement joins TRBV28 to TRBJ1-2, with TRBD1 matching over 7 bases. Germline-derived CDR1 and CDR2 are MDHEN and SYDVKM. CDR3 size: 14 residues. Trimming cost V 11 bases and J 2 bases; bases outside gene matches: 11. CDR3 residues: CAVYLTQGNYGYTF. The CDR3 nucleotides read TGTGCCGTGTACCTTACACAGGGGAACTATGGCTACACCTTC.

The V gene is TRBV14, the J gene TRBJ2-3; D is unclear. This CDR3 region has 17 residues. Per the germline V gene, CDR1 is SGHDN and CDR2 is FVKESK. V was clipped by 0 bases and J by 2 bases, with 15 bases between them. The CDR3 DNA sequence: TGTGCCAGCAGCCAAGATCATCGCAGGCCTTTCACAGATACGCAGTATTTT. Protein: CASSQDHRRPFTDTQYF.

This clone was observed once. The chain joins TRBV12-3 or TRBV12-4 to TRBJ1-6; D is unclear. V lost 4 bases to trimming and J lost 10 bases, with 8 bases between them. This CDR3 contains 12 residues. DNA of the CDR3: TGTGCCAGCAGTTCGAGAGTCTCACCCCTCCACTTT. It is translated as CASSSRVSPLHF.

The chain has TRBV20-1 and TRBJ2-2; the match to TRBD2 covers 7 bases. CDR3 length: 16 residues. V shed 3 bases and J 0 bases; nucleotides not matched to a gene: 7. CDR1 and CDR2 (germline): DFQATT, SNEGSKA (reference sequence). Here the CDR3 reads CSASSVRGANTGELFF. The CDR3 DNA is TGCAGTGCTAGTTCCGTTCGGGGGGCGAACACCGGGGAGCTGTTTTTT.

The rearrangement joins TRBV14 to TRBJ1-1; the match to TRBD1 covers 8 bases. Unmatched junction bases numbered 8, after V lost 1 base and J lost 10 bases. The germline CDR1 and CDR2 sequences are SGHDN and FVKESK. The CDR3 covers 14 residues. This chain's CDR3 is CASSQVTGGGGAFF. The CDR3 nucleotides are TGTGCCAGCAGCCAAGTTACAGGGGGTGGAGGAGCTTTCTTT.

In its sample, this clone was seen a few times. The chain employs TRBV7-2 and TRBJ2-7, with 9 bases identical to TRBD2. The V segment lost 0 bases and the J segment 2 bases; nucleotides outside the gene matches: 2. The length of the CDR3 is 15 residues. Germline loops: CDR1 SGHTA, CDR2 FQGNSA. This chain's CDR3 is CASSLAVAGAYEQYF. Written as DNA, the CDR3 is TGTGCCAGCAGCTTAGCGGTAGCGGGGGCCTACGAGCAGTACTTC.

This rearrangement joins TRBV30 to TRBJ2-1; no clear D. V was pared by 1 base and J by 9 bases, with 13 bases between. The CDR3 loop spans 13 amino acids. The V gene's germline CDR1 is GTSNPN and CDR2 SVGIG (reference sequence). In DNA form, the CDR3 reads TGTGCCTGGAGTGCCTTCCCTCGAGGTGAGCAGTTCTTC. Its translation is CAWSAFPRGEQFF.

The CDR3 bases are TGTGCCAGCAGCTCCACAAACGAGCAGTACTTC. As protein: CASSSTNEQYF. The chain combines TRBV7-2 with TRBJ2-7; D not resolved. V lost 4 bases to trimming and J lost 5 bases, with 6 bases between them. The CDR3 loop spans 11 amino acids. CDR1 SGHTA and CDR2 FQGNSA come from the germline V gene.